The 26 T cell receptor beta chains below come from one sample, sequenced in a study of OX40 agonist ivuxolimab in advanced cancers. Repertoires were generated with immunoSEQ multiplex PCR, while TCRdb's copy carries only in-frame clones and drops some. The table has 70,000 to 100,000 clones, 80% to 90% seen once; the top ten hold nearly 7.5%. The sample was CD4+ or CD8+ T cells sorted from blood, taken in a trial of the OX40 agonist ivuxolimab. The receptors derive from an adult with an advanced solid tumor such as melanoma, head and neck, liver or kidney cancer.

The chain recombines TRBV27 with TRBJ2-5, with no clear D. The V end lost 0 bases, the J end lost 5 bases, and 13 bases lay between the germline ends. This CDR3 is built from 15 residues. Germline CDR1 MNHEY, CDR2 SMNVEV (reference sequence). The CDR3: CASSLSRGYGETQYF. For the CDR3, the DNA is TGTGCCAGCAGTTTATCCCGCGGTTACGGGGAGACCCAGTACTTC.

Many counts were recorded for this clone. This chain uses TRBV30 with TRBJ1-2; no clear D. Trimming took off 0 bases at V and 3 bases at J, with 8 bases between the two ends. The CDR3 loop spans 13 amino acids. CDR1 and CDR2 (germline): GTSNPN, SVGIG (reference sequence). The chain's CDR3 is CAWSVSGDYGYTF. The CDR3 DNA follows: TGTGCCTGGAGTGTTTCGGGTGACTATGGCTACACCTTC.

The chain is built from TRBV29-1 and TRBJ2-7, with TRBD2 matching over 11 bases. Losses at the gene ends were 6 bases for V and 2 bases for J; bases not matched to a gene: 12. From germline, CDR1 is SQVTM and CDR2 ANQGSEA. This CDR3 spans 16 amino acids. The CDR3 DNA reads as TGCAGCGTCCTGGGGGTACTAGCGGGAGTCGCCTACGAGCAGTACTTC. Translating it yields CSVLGVLAGVAYEQYF.

The chain is built from TRBV7-9 and TRBJ2-7; no clear D. The V end was cut by 1 base, the J end by 6 bases, with 13 bases between. The CDR3 sequence is 14 residues long. The germline gives CDR1 SEHNR, CDR2 FQNEAQ (reference sequence). In nucleotides, the CDR3 is TGTGCCAGCAGCTTAGGGGAAGATTATGGCGAGCAGTACTTC. Its translation is CASSLGEDYGEQYF.

The CDR3 DNA reads as TGTGCCAGCAGCTTCATACAGGGTATCGGGGAGCTGTTTTTT. Its protein product is CASSFIQGIGELFF. The V and J genes are TRBV11-2 and TRBJ2-2, with D tentatively TRBD1 (6 bases). Germline assignment: CDR1 SGHAT and CDR2 FQNNGV. V was shortened by 3 bases and J by 7 bases, with 12 bases between the two germline ends. There are 14 residues in the CDR3.

V gene TRBV27 combines with J gene TRBJ2-6; TRBD1 agrees at 7 bases. Germline values: CDR1 MNHEY, CDR2 SMNVEV (reference sequence). The junction had 5 bases not matched to a gene; V was cut back by 3 bases and J by 0 bases. The CDR3 covers 17 residues. This CDR3 reads CASSLSGQSSGANVLTF. CDR3 in DNA: TGTGCCAGCAGTTTGTCGGGACAGAGCTCTGGGGCCAACGTCCTGACTTTC.

This clone was counted only a few times. The rearrangement joins TRBV14 to TRBJ1-2; TRBD1 is a possible D gene (6 bases). The CDR3 sequence is 14 residues long. Germline V gives CDR1 SGHDN, CDR2 FVKESK. The V end lost 5 bases, the J end lost 4 bases, and 14 bases lay between the germline ends. This chain's CDR3 is CASSAQGGAYGYTF. CDR3 bases: TGTGCCAGCAGCGCCCAAGGGGGAGCCTATGGCTACACCTTC.

The chain combines TRBV30 with TRBJ2-3; no definite D call. V lost 6 bases and J lost 4, with 11 bases in between. CDR1 is GTSNPN and CDR2 is SVGIG in the germline V gene (reference sequence). The CDR3 consists of 12 residues. CDR3 DNA: TGTGCCTGTCTAGGGCCGGCAGATACGCAGTATTTT. This sequence encodes CACLGPADTQYF.

The J gene is TRBJ1-5, the V gene TRBV6-1, with no clear D. CDR1 MNHNS and CDR2 SASEGT come from the germline V gene. The V and J ends lost 0 bases and 3 bases respectively, with 12 bases between them. This CDR3 spans 16 amino acids. Here the CDR3 reads CASSEAVEWYNQPQHF. CDR3 in DNA: TGTGCCAGCAGTGAAGCGGTTGAGTGGTACAATCAGCCCCAGCATTTT.

The chain links TRBV27 to TRBJ2-3; no clear D. The germline V gene has CDR1 MNHEY and CDR2 SMNVEV (reference sequence). V was shortened by 6 bases and J by 3 bases, with 10 bases between the two germline ends. The CDR3 sequence is 13 residues long. The CDR3, as DNA: TGTGCCAGCAGCAAGCAAACGACAGATACGCAGTATTTT. It codes for CASSKQTTDTQYF.

The rearrangement uses TRBV6-1 and TRBJ2-3; TRBD2 aligns across 8 bases. V gave up 7 bases and J gave up 1 base; unmatched junction bases: 4. Germline CDR1 reads MNHNS; CDR2 reads SASEGT. The CDR3 is 14 amino acids. The CDR3 loop is CASMTTSGTDTQYF. The CDR3 bases are TGTGCCAGCATGACGACTAGCGGCACAGATACGCAGTATTTT.

The chain is built from TRBV5-1 and TRBJ2-3, with 7 bases identical to TRBD2. This CDR3 spans 17 amino acids. Germline assignment: CDR1 SGHRS and CDR2 YFSETQ. Trimming at V came to 0 bases and at J to 2 bases, leaving 9 bases not matched to a gene. CDR3 in DNA: TGCGCCAGCAGCTTGGGGAATAGCGGGTACTCCACAGATACGCAGTATTTT. Encoded protein: CASSLGNSGYSTDTQYF.

The rearrangement joins TRBV7-9 to TRBJ1-1; 8 bases are shared with TRBD1. There are 14 residues in the CDR3. CDR1 SEHNR and CDR2 FQNEAQ come from the germline V gene (reference sequence). The J segment lost 1 base and the V segment lost 5 bases, leaving 3 bases of the junction unmatched. The CDR3 loop is CASSPGQGNTEAFF. CDR3 nucleotides: TGTGCCAGCAGCCCCGGACAGGGGAACACTGAAGCTTTCTTT. The full variable domain, rest sourced from reference TRBV7-9 and TRBJ1-1, is DTGVSQNPRHKITKRGQNVTFRCDPISEHNRLYWYRQTLGQGPEFLTYFQNEAQLEKSRLLSDRFSAERPKGSFSTLEIQRTEQGDSAMYLCASSPGQGNTEAFFGQGTRLTVV.

CDR3 bases: TGTGCCAGCAGCGAGGGACCGATAGATTCACCCCTCCACTTT. It codes for CASSEGPIDSPLHF. The chain uses TRBV9 and TRBJ1-6; TRBD1 might be the D (5 bases). V lost 3 bases to trimming and J lost 8 bases, with 12 bases between them. The CDR3 totals 14 residues. Germline-derived CDR1 and CDR2 are SGDLS and YYNGEE.

The gene calls are TRBV27 and TRBJ2-1; 11 nucleotides line up with TRBD1. Trimming took 2 bases from V and 5 from J; bases not matched to a gene: 2. Germline loops: CDR1 MNHEY, CDR2 SMNVEV (reference sequence). The CDR3 is 15 amino acids. The CDR3 here is CASSLGQGANNEQFF. The CDR3 DNA reads as TGTGCCAGCAGTTTAGGACAGGGGGCGAACAATGAGCAGTTCTTC.

This chain connects TRBV30 to TRBJ1-5; D is possibly TRBD1 (5 bases). The CDR3 consists of 17 residues. Trimming removed 1 base from V and 0 bases from J, with 16 bases in between. The germline gives CDR1 GTSNPN, CDR2 SVGIG (reference sequence). As DNA, the CDR3 is TGTGCCTGGAGTGCCGCCAGGGTCGGAGGTAGCAATCAGCCCCAGCATTTT. Translated, it gives CAWSAARVGGSNQPQHF.

The V and J genes are TRBV7-8 and TRBJ1-2, with D possibly being TRBD1 (6 bases). This CDR3 has 13 residues. V was shortened by 5 bases and J by 4 bases, with 11 bases between the two germline ends. Germline CDR1 and CDR2: SGHVS and FQNEAQ. The CDR3 sequence is CASSRQALYGYTF. The CDR3 nucleotides are TGTGCCAGCAGCCGACAGGCGCTCTATGGCTACACCTTC.

The table lists this clone with a count of one. The chain combines TRBV6-1 with TRBJ2-2; a possible D gene is TRBD1 (5 bases). The ends were cut back, 1 base at V and 1 base at J, with 7 bases in the middle. CDR1 MNHNS and CDR2 SASEGT come from the germline V gene. This CDR3 is 15 amino acids long. The chain's CDR3 is CASSEETVNTGELFF. The CDR3 region has the DNA TGTGCCAGCAGTGAAGAGACAGTGAACACCGGGGAGCTGTTTTTT.

V and J are TRBV15 and TRBJ2-2; a possible D gene is TRBD2 (6 bases). V was trimmed by 0 bases and J by 11 bases, leaving 13 bases between them. The germline gives CDR1 LNHNV, CDR2 YYDKDF (reference sequence). The CDR3 loop spans 14 amino acids. CDR3 loop: CATSRDVGLIELFF. The CDR3 DNA is TGTGCCACCAGCAGAGATGTGGGACTTATAGAGCTGTTTTTT.

The rearrangement uses TRBV7-9 and TRBJ1-1; unclear D gene. V lost 5 bases and J lost 0, with 16 bases in between. Germline V gives CDR1 SEHNR, CDR2 FQNEAQ (reference sequence). The CDR3 consists of 16 residues. As DNA, the CDR3 is TGTGCCAGCAGCGGACGATCAGAGCACATGAACACTGAAGCTTTCTTT. This gives the protein CASSGRSEHMNTEAFF.

The chain uses TRBV7-3 and TRBJ2-7; 7 positions agree with TRBD2. Germline trimming cut 5 bases from V and 4 bases from J; bases unmatched to any gene: 5. Germline values: CDR1 SGHTA, CDR2 FQGTGA. The CDR3 spans 13 residues. Here the CDR3 reads CASSQRGIYEQYF. For the CDR3, the DNA is TGTGCCAGCAGCCAGCGGGGAATTTACGAGCAGTACTTC.

J is TRBJ2-2 and V is TRBV7-2, with D possibly matching TRBD1 (7 bases). Germline CDR1 SGHTA, CDR2 FQGNSA. The CDR3 consists of 14 residues. Trimming stripped 6 bases from V and 4 bases from J, with 12 bases between. CDR3 DNA sequence: TGTGCCAGCAGTCGACAGGGAGGCACCGGGGAGCTGTTTTTT. This gives the protein CASSRQGGTGELFF. The full variable domain, in which reference TRBV7-2 and TRBJ2-2 provide the parts outside the CDR3, is GAGVSQSPSNKVTEKGKDVELRCDPISGHTALYWYRQSLGQGLEFLIYFQGNSAPDKSGLPSDRFSAERTGGSVSTLTIQRTQQEDSAVYLCASSRQGGTGELFFGEGSRLTVL.

On this clone itself: At one end, the junction sequence differs from germline, possibly due to a read error. J is TRBJ1-2 and V is TRBV11-2, with D possibly being TRBD1 (5 bases). The CDR3 is made up of 15 amino acids. CDR1 SGHAT and CDR2 FQNNGV come from the germline V gene. The DNA of the CDR3 is TGTGCCAGCAGCTTAGATCTAGGACACAACTATGGCCACACCTTC. It encodes CASSLDLGHNYGHTF.

The chain links TRBV18 to TRBJ2-7; D is perhaps TRBD1 (5 bases). Germline V gene data show CDR1 as KGHSH and CDR2 as LQKENI. CDR3 length: 14 amino acids. The V gene lost 2 bases and the J gene lost 2 bases, with 10 bases spanning the gap. CDR3 in amino acids: CASSPGAGAYEQYF. DNA for the CDR3: TGTGCCAGCTCACCAGGGGCAGGAGCCTACGAGCAGTACTTC.

The chain employs TRBV11-3 and TRBJ2-5, with no clear D. V dropped 0 bases and J dropped 3 bases, with 8 bases sitting between them. CDR1 is SGHNT, CDR2 YENEEA, per germline. This CDR3 region has 14 residues. CDR3 DNA: TGTGCCAGCAGCTTAGAATCTTGGGAAGAGACCCAGTACTTC. Protein: CASSLESWEETQYF.

The chain links TRBV2 to TRBJ1-3; D call uncertain. V was pared by 1 base and J by 0 bases, with 4 bases between. The CDR3 extends over 14 amino acids. Germline V gene lookup returns CDR1 SNHLY and CDR2 FYNNEI. The CDR3 reads CASSEDGSGNTIYF. The DNA of the CDR3 is TGTGCCAGCAGTGAAGACGGCTCTGGAAACACCATATATTTT.